The entry that follows covers one TCR beta chain sequence. Its antigen remains unidentified. This CDR3 is built from 16 residues. V lost 3 bases and J lost 4, with 18 bases in between. Germline V gene sequence: CDR1 LNHNV, CDR2 YYDKDF (reference sequence). The source of the sample is a study of TIL therapy for anti-PD-1-resistant metastatic lung cancer. Study overall: Median patient age was around 50, ranging roughly 35-75 years. Tumors carried a median approximately 1.6 non-synonymous mutations per megabase. A few tumors were EGFR-mutant and two were ALK-rearranged. Study-wide results and limits: Treatment-naive, never-smoker and oncogene-addicted patients were overrepresented in this highly selected cohort.

The immunoSEQ assay was v3. Clones were sequenced by immunoSEQ multiplex PCR, and TCRdb holds only the in-frame ones, with some missing. The table has tens of thousands of clones, 73% seen once. As for time point: pre-treatment sample, taken before nivolumab and TIL therapy. The sample here was blood, taken at baseline. The source of this sequence is a person between 30 and 80 years old with non-small cell lung cancer. This chain connects TRBV15 to TRBJ1-2; the D gene is possibly TRBD1 (6 bases). The CDR3 DNA reads as TGTGCCACCAGCAGGGCAAACAGGGTGGATCCCTATGGCTACACCTTC. Its translation: CATSRANRVDPYGYTF.